This T cell receptor (beta chain) was captured by sequencing in a study of T cells after yellow fever vaccination. Study as a whole: Each low-cell-number fraction was prepared by means of SMART-Seq v4 Ultra Low Input.

A process of 5'RACE template switching, which added a universal primer site and UMIs, was used to make TCR cDNA. TCRdb re-called the 5' RACE reads through MiXCR, storing one row per CDR3 protein. The sample holds 300,000 or so distinct CDR3 sequences, about 10% seen once. The CDR3 loop spans 13 amino acids. V was pared by 5 bases and J by 7 bases, with 11 bases between. Germline CDR1 is SEHNR and CDR2 is FQNEAQ (reference sequence). General observations from the study: Some clonotypes were seen in both the CD4 and the CD8 compartments. These made up a small share and likely arose from convergent recombination.

In this sample, this clonotype turned up a few times. Its antigen is unidentified. The origin of this receptor is a young man who received the YFV17D yellow fever vaccine. This chain uses TRBV7-9 with TRBJ2-2; D is uncertain. The sequencing here drew on CD4+ T cells sorted from PBMCs, taken 5 days after the yellow fever booster vaccination. CDR3 sequence reads: CASSLRTGGELFF. The DNA for the CDR3 is TGTGCCAGCAGCCTCCGGACGGGCGGGGAGCTGTTTTTT.